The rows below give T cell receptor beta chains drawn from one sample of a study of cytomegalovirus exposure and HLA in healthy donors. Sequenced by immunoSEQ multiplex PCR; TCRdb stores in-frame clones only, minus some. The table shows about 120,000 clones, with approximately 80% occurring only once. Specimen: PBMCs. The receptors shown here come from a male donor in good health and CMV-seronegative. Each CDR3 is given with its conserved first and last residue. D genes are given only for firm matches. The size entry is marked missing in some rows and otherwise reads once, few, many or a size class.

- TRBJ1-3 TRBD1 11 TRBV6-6 TGTGCCAGCAGTGCGGGACAGGGCATATATTTT CASSAGQGIYF
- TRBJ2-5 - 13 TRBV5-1 TGCGCCAGCTGCCTTAGCAGCCAAGAGACCCAGTACTTC CASCLSSQETQYF
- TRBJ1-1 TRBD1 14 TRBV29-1 TGCAGCGTTGTTAGGGGGACAGGGAACACTGAAGCTTTCTTT CSVVRGTGNTEAFF
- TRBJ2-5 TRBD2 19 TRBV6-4 TGTGCCAGCAGTGCGAATAGTGGGGCGGGGGGGCCGATGGAGGAGACCCAGTACTTC CASSANSGAGGPMEETQYF
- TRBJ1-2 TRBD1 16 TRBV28 TGTGCCAGCAGTAGATCCGACAGGGGATCAATCTATGGCTACACCTTC CASSRSDRGSIYGYTF
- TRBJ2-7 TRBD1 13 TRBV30 TGTGCCTGGAGTGTACAACAGGGGGGCGAGCAGTACTTC CAWSVQQGGEQYF
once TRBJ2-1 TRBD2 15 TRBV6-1 TGTGCCAGCAATCAACCGGGGGAGGGTATTGGTGAGCAGTTCTTC CASNQPGEGIGEQFF
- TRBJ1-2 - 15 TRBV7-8 TGTGCCAGCAGCCCCCGGGGGTTTGGGGGACGTGGCTACACCTTC CASSPRGFGGRGYTF
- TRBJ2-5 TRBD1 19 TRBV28 TGTGCCAGCAGAGCCTTGGCCGGGCGAGATAGGGGGCGTGCAGAGACCCAGTACTTC CASRALAGRDRGRAETQYF
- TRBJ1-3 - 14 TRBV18 TGTGCCAGCTCACCAGGACAGCCCCTGAACACCATATATTTT CASSPGQPLNTIYF
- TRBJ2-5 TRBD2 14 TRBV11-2 TGTGCCAGCAGCTCCGGGGGGATTCAAGAGACCCAGTACTTC CASSSGGIQETQYF
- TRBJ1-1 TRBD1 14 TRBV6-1 TGTGCCAGCAGTGAGGTTCAGGGGGCTCCTAGGGCTTTCTTT CASSEVQGAPRAFF
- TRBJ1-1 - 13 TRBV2 TGTGCCAGCAATGAGGGCGAGGGCACTGAAGCTTTCTTT CASNEGEGTEAFF
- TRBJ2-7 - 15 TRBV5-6 TGTGCCAGCAGCTTGGCCTCTAGCAGACTCTACGAGCAGTACTTC CASSLASSRLYEQYF
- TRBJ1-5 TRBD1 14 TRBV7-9 TGTGCCAGCAGCCCGGACAGGGCAGATCAGCCCCAGCATTTT CASSPDRADQPQHF
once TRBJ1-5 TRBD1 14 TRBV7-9 TGTTCCAGCAGCTTAGGGACAGGGAATCAGCCCCAGCATTTT CSSSLGTGNQPQHF
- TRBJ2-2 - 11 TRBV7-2 TGTGCCAGCACTCCCGCCGGGGAGCTGTTTTTT CASTPAGELFF
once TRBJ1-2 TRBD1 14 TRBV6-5 TGTGCCAGCAGTTACTCGACAGGGGAAGGTGGCTACACCTTC CASSYSTGEGGYTF
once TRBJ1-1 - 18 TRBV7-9 TGTTCCAGCAGCTTAAACAGGATGATAGGCAGATCGAACACTGAAGCTTTCTTT CSSSLNRMIGRSNTEAFF
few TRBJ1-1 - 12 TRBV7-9 TGTGCCAGCAGCCACGGGAACACTGAAGCTTTCTTT CASSHGNTEAFF
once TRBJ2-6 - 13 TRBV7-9 TGTTCCAGCACCCAATCCGGGGCCAACGTCCTGACTTTC CSSTQSGANVLTF
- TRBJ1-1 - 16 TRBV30 TGTGCCTCCCGACCTAAACCGAAGGGGGTGAACACTGAAGCTTTCTTT CASRPKPKGVNTEAFF
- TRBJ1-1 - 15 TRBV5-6 TGTGCCAGCAGCTTGGCCGGGGGGGAGACCACTGAAGCTTTCTTT CASSLAGGETTEAFF
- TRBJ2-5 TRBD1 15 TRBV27 TGTGCCAGCAGTCCTATCTACGACAGGGAAGAGACCCAGTACTTC CASSPIYDREETQYF
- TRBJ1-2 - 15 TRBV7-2 TGTGCCAGCAGCCCTCCTCATTCCCTAAACTATGGCTACACCTTC CASSPPHSLNYGYTF
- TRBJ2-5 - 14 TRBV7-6 TGTGCCAGCAGCGGGGGGACGACCCAAGAGACCCAGTACTTC CASSGGTTQETQYF
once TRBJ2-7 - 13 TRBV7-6 TGTGCCAGCAGCTTAGCGCTAGCCTACGAGCAGTACTTC CASSLALAYEQYF
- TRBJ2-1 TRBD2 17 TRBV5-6 TGTGCCAGCAGCTTGGTTGCCGGGAGGGCCATGGGGAATGAGCAGTTCTTC CASSLVAGRAMGNEQFF
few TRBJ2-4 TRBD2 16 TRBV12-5 TGTGCTAGTGGCACTACTAGCGGCCTAGCCAAAAACATTCAGTACTTC CASGTTSGLAKNIQYF
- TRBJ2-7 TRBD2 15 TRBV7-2 TGTGCCAGCAGCCCACTAGCGGGGGGCTCCTACGAGCAGTACTTC CASSPLAGGSYEQYF
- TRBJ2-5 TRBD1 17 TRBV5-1 TGCGCCAGCAGCGGGGGACAGGGGGCCATCTCGGGGGAGACCCAGTACTTC CASSGGQGAISGETQYF
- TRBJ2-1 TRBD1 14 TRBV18 TGTGCCAGCTCACCAACCAGACAGGGGCTTGAGCAGTTCTTC CASSPTRQGLEQFF
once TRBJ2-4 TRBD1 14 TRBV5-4 TGTGCCAGCAGCTCAGACAGGGCAGTGAACATTCAGTACTTC CASSSDRAVNIQYF
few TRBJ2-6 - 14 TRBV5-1 TGCGCCAGCAGCCCGGGGGGCGGGGCCAACGGCCTGACTTTC CASSPGGGANGLTF
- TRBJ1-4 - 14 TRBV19 TGTGCCAGTAGTATAGATCGTCGACTGGAAAAACTGTTTTTT CASSIDRRLEKLFF
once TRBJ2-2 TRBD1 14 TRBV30 TGTGCCTGGGATGGGACAGGGGGCGCGGGGGAGCTGTTTTTT CAWDGTGGAGELFF
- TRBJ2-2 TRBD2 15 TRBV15 TGTGCCACCAGCAGGTGGACTAGAGGTCCCGGGGAGCTGTTTTTT CATSRWTRGPGELFF
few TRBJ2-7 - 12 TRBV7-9 TGTTCCAGCAGCTCCGTTCGTGACGAGCAGTACTTC CSSSSVRDEQYF
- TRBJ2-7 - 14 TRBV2 TGTGCCAGCAGTGGGGGGACCGGGGGTCACGAGCAGTACTTC CASSGGTGGHEQYF
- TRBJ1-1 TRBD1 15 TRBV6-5 TGTGCCAGCAGCCCCCCCGGGACAGGGCTGGGTGAAGCTTTCTTT CASSPPGTGLGEAFF
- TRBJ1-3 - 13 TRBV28 TGTGCCAGCAGTGGGGCCTCTGGAAACACCATATATTTT CASSGASGNTIYF
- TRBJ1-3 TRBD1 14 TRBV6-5 TGTGCCAGCAGCCGACAGGGACCGGGAAACACCATATATTTT CASSRQGPGNTIYF